This entry lists 22 T cell receptor beta chains sequenced from one sample in a study of blood T cell repertoires in COVID-19. TCRdb's table, derived via immunoSEQ multiplex PCR, lists solely in-frame clones and lacks some. This table has 300,000 to 450,000 clones, roughly 84% appearing once. The sample taken for sequencing was PBMCs or T cells enriched from blood (not recorded which). These receptors were obtained from a woman in her thirties who had recovered from COVID-19.

The rearrangement links TRBV18 to TRBJ1-1; TRBD1 matches at 7 bases. The CDR3 runs to 18 residues. V lost 6 bases, J lost 0 bases, and 16 bases stayed unmatched. The germline gives CDR1 KGHSH, CDR2 LQKENI. CDR3 DNA: TGTGCCAGCTCCACCGGGACAGACACGAGCAGGATGAACACTGAAGCTTTCTTT. Its translation is CASSTGTDTSRMNTEAFF.

The chain couples TRBV7-9 to TRBJ1-2; TRBD1 aligns across 9 bases. The J segment lost 4 bases and the V segment lost 4 bases, leaving 10 bases of the junction unmatched. This CDR3 has 16 amino acids. Germline values: CDR1 SEHNR, CDR2 FQNEAQ (reference sequence). The CDR3 DNA reads as TGTGCCAGCAGCTCGTCGGACAGGGGAGGCGGCTATGGCTACACCTTC. Protein sequence: CASSSSDRGGGYGYTF.

The chain employs TRBV30 and TRBJ1-1; a possible D gene is TRBD1 (5 bases). The CDR3 has 14 residues. V was shortened by 0 bases and J by 5 bases, with 13 bases between the two germline ends. Germline CDR1 and CDR2: GTSNPN and SVGIG (reference sequence). The CDR3 protein is CAWSVRREGTEAFF. The DNA of the CDR3 is TGTGCCTGGAGTGTACGGAGGGAGGGGACTGAAGCTTTCTTT.

The chain combines TRBV5-1 with TRBJ2-5; 8 bases fit TRBD1. J lost 3 bases, V lost 4 bases, and 5 bases had no gene match. This CDR3 is 14 amino acids long. Looked up from germline, CDR1 is SGHRS and CDR2 is YFSETQ. The CDR3, as DNA: TGCGCCAGCAGCGACAGGGGATCCGAAGAGACCCAGTACTTC. Translated: CASSDRGSEETQYF. The variable domain in full, with the rest retrieved from reference TRBV5-1 and TRBJ2-5, is KAGVTQTPRYLIKTRGQQVTLSCSPISGHRSVSWYQQTPGQGLQFLFEYFSETQRNKGNFPGRFSGRQFSNSRSEMNVSTLELGDSALYLCASSDRGSEETQYFGPGTRLLVL.

This chain links TRBV11-3 with TRBJ2-2; no firm D call. Germline values: CDR1 SGHNT, CDR2 YENEEA. V was clipped by 6 bases and J by 4 bases, with 9 bases between them. The CDR3 sequence is 13 residues long. Written as DNA, the CDR3 is TGTGCCAGCAGTAGACTTCTCACCGGGGAGCTGTTTTTT. Residues: CASSRLLTGELFF. Full variable domain (rest looked up from reference TRBV11-3 and TRBJ2-2): EAGVVQSPRYKIIEKKQPVAFWCNPISGHNTLYWYLQNLGQGPELLIRYENEEAVDDSQLPKDRFSAERLKGVDSTLKIQPAELGDSAVYLCASSRLLTGELFFGEGSRLTVL.

The chain is built from TRBV28 and TRBJ1-2; possible D gene TRBD1, 6 bases. CDR1 MDHEN and CDR2 SYDVKM come from the germline V gene. The CDR3 contains 17 residues. Trimming shortened V by 7 bases and J by 4 bases, and 25 bases separated the two germline ends. The CDR3 nucleotides are TGTGCCAGCACCCCTTGGGGCAGGGGATGCTTTGGCTATGGCTACACCTTC. Translation gives CASTPWGRGCFGYGYTF.

V and J are TRBV11-1 and TRBJ1-2, with D perhaps matching TRBD1 (6 bases). Trimming stripped 5 bases from V and 4 bases from J, with 11 bases between. The CDR3 extends over 13 amino acids. Germline assignment: CDR1 SGHAT and CDR2 FQDESV (reference sequence). In DNA, the CDR3 is TGTGCCAGCAGCCTCAGGGGTGGCTATGGCTACACCTTC. This encodes CASSLRGGYGYTF.

This chain links TRBV6-1 with TRBJ2-7; TRBD2 agrees at 8 bases. The CDR3 contains 14 residues. Per the germline V gene, CDR1 is MNHNS and CDR2 is SASEGT. The J segment lost 3 bases and the V segment lost 2 bases, leaving 3 bases of the junction unmatched. CDR3 protein: CASSERTSSYEQYF. The CDR3, as DNA: TGTGCCAGCAGTGAACGGACTAGCAGCTACGAGCAGTACTTC.

The chain is built from TRBV11-2 and TRBJ2-7; 10 positions match TRBD1. The J segment lost 4 bases and the V segment lost 7 bases, leaving 4 bases of the junction unmatched. Per the germline V gene, CDR1 is SGHAT and CDR2 is FQNNGV. This CDR3 contains 13 residues. The CDR3 DNA follows: TGTGCCAGCAAAGGACAGGGGGAGTACGAGCAGTACTTC. Its protein is CASKGQGEYEQYF.

The chain joins TRBV24-1 to TRBJ2-3, with D tentatively TRBD1 (6 bases). Germline V gives CDR1 KGHDR, CDR2 SFDVKD. Trimming left V 1 base short and J 6 bases short, with 10 bases between. The CDR3 contains 14 residues. CDR3 protein: CATSDLRGYDTQYF. DNA for the CDR3: TGTGCCACCAGTGATTTAAGGGGGTACGATACGCAGTATTTT.

The chain recombines TRBV15 with TRBJ2-2, with a possible D match to TRBD2 (5 bases). CDR1 is LNHNV, CDR2 YYDKDF, per germline (reference sequence). V dropped 3 bases and J dropped 6 bases, with 17 bases sitting between them. The CDR3 runs 16 residues. The CDR3 bases are TGTGCCACCAGCAGCGGACTGGGCCTAGGCGCCGGGGAGCTGTTTTTT. Protein: CATSSGLGLGAGELFF.

The rearrangement links TRBV7-2 to TRBJ2-7; D uncertain. Germline values: CDR1 SGHTA, CDR2 FQGNSA. V lost 5 bases, J lost 1 base, and 15 bases lay in between. The CDR3 is made up of 15 amino acids. CDR3 DNA sequence: TGTGCCAGCAGCGCCTCGGGTCCGGCTTCCTACGAGCAGTACTTC. Its protein product is CASSASGPASYEQYF.

The rearrangement uses TRBV28 and TRBJ1-2; 8 nucleotides align to TRBD1. Looked up from germline, CDR1 is MDHEN and CDR2 is SYDVKM. The CDR3 runs 12 residues. V dropped 10 bases and J dropped 4; count of bases not matched to a gene: 5. The CDR3 bases are TGTGCCACCGATGACAGGGGCTATGGCTACACCTTC. Protein sequence: CATDDRGYGYTF.

V usage is TRBV7-2 and J usage is TRBJ1-2, with 9 positions matching TRBD1. The V gene end was trimmed by 2 bases and the J gene end by 8 bases; junction bases not matched to a gene: 15. CDR3 length equals 17 residues. Germline-derived CDR1 and CDR2 are SGHTA and FQGNSA. For the CDR3, the DNA is TGTGCCAGCAGCTTAAACATTCGAGGGGACAGGGTGGGCGGCTACACCTTC. Encoded protein: CASSLNIRGDRVGGYTF.

CDR3 in DNA: TGTGCCAGCAGCGTGACAGGGGACGTCGTCTATGGCTACACCTTC. Amino acids: CASSVTGDVVYGYTF. This rearrangement joins TRBV5-4 to TRBJ1-2; 8 bases are a match to TRBD1. The J segment lost 4 bases and the V segment lost 4 bases, leaving 9 bases of the junction unmatched. The germline gives CDR1 SGHNT, CDR2 YYREEE (reference sequence). This CDR3 spans 15 amino acids. Filled out from reference TRBV5-4 and TRBJ1-2, the complete variable domain reads ETGVTQSPTHLIKTRGQQVTLRCSSQSGHNTVSWYQQALGQGPQFIFQYYREEENGRGNFPPRFSGLQFPNYSSELNVNALELDDSALYLCASSVTGDVVYGYTFGSGTRLTVV.

The V and J genes are TRBV11-2 and TRBJ2-5, with 12 bases that match TRBD2. The V gene's germline CDR1 is SGHAT and CDR2 FQNNGV. This CDR3 comprises 17 residues. Trimming at V came to 7 bases and at J to 3 bases, leaving 12 bases not matched to a gene. The CDR3 is CASKVRTSGVVKETQYF. As DNA, the CDR3 is TGTGCCAGCAAGGTTCGGACTAGCGGGGTGGTAAAAGAGACCCAGTACTTC. The full variable domain, with the rest looked up from reference TRBV11-2 and TRBJ2-5, is EAGVAQSPRYKIIEKRQSVAFWCNPISGHATLYWYQQILGQGPKLLIQFQNNGVVDDSQLPKDRFSAERLKGVDSTLKIQPAKLEDSAVYLCASKVRTSGVVKETQYFGPGTRLLVL.

The rearrangement uses TRBV7-2 and TRBJ2-7; TRBD1 agrees at 8 bases. V lost 4 bases and J lost 2; bases outside the gene matches: 4. The germline gives CDR1 SGHTA, CDR2 FQGNSA. The CDR3 totals 14 residues. The CDR3 bases are TGTGCCAGCAGCTACGGACAGGGCACCTACGAGCAGTACTTC. This gives the protein CASSYGQGTYEQYF.

The rearrangement uses TRBV11-2 and TRBJ2-1; a weak D match, TRBD2 (7 bases). V was clipped by 3 bases and J by 4 bases, with 19 bases between them. The V gene's germline CDR1 is SGHAT and CDR2 FQNNGV. This CDR3 contains 17 residues. This CDR3 is CASSFHFAGAIYNEQFF. The CDR3 coding sequence is TGTGCCAGCAGCTTTCACTTCGCGGGGGCAATTTACAATGAGCAGTTCTTC.

This chain joins TRBV24-1 and TRBJ2-2; 8 bases align to TRBD1. The CDR3 extends over 16 amino acids. Trimming removed 4 bases from V and 2 bases from J; junction bases left unmatched: 5. Germline-derived CDR1 and CDR2 are KGHDR and SFDVKD. The CDR3 nucleotides read TGTGCCACCAGTGACCCGGGACAGGTTAACACCGGGGAGCTGTTTTTT. The encoded protein is CATSDPGQVNTGELFF.

The chain combines TRBV29-1 with TRBJ2-1; 8 positions agree with TRBD1. The CDR3 length is 14 residues. Per germline, CDR1 SQVTM and CDR2 ANQGSEA. The junction had 5 bases not matched to a gene; V was cut back by 1 base and J by 6 bases. CDR3 in DNA: TGCAGCGTTGAAGGAGGACAGGGTGCCAATGAGCAGTTCTTC. Encoded protein: CSVEGGQGANEQFF.

The chain has TRBV11-2 and TRBJ1-1; 8 bases fit TRBD1. CDR3 length equals 16 residues. From germline, CDR1 is SGHAT and CDR2 FQNNGV. Germline trimming cut 5 bases from V and 1 base from J; bases unmatched to any gene: 9. Here the CDR3 DNA reads TGTGCCAGCAGCCCTGCTTCAGGGGGCTGGAACACTGAAGCTTTCTTT. Amino acids: CASSPASGGWNTEAFF.

The chain couples TRBV28 to TRBJ1-1; D gene unclear. The CDR3 has 13 amino acids. The germline CDR1 and CDR2 sequences are MDHEN and SYDVKM. V gave up 1 base and J gave up 8 bases, with 11 bases separating them. The CDR3: CASSLSLAGEAFF. The CDR3 region has the DNA TGTGCCAGCAGTTTATCTCTCGCGGGAGAAGCTTTCTTT.